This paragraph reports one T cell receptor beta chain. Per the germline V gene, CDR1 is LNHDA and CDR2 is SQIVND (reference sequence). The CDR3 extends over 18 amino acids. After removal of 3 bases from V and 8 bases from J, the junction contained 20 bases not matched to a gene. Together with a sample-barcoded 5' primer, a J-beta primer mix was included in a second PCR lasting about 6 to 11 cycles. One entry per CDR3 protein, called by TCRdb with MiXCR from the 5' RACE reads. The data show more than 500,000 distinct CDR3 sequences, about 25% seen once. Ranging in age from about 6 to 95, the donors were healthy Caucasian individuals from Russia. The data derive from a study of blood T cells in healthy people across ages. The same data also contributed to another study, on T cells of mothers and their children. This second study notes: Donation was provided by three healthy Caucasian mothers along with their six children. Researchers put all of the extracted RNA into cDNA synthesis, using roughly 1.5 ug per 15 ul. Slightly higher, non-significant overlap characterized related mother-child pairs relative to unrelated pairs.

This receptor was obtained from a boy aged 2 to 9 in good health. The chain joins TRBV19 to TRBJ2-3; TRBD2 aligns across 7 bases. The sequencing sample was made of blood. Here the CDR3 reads CASSIGSGGRAGVGTQYF. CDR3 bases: TGTGCCAGTAGTATCGGTAGCGGAGGGAGGGCCGGGGTAGGTACGCAGTATTTT.